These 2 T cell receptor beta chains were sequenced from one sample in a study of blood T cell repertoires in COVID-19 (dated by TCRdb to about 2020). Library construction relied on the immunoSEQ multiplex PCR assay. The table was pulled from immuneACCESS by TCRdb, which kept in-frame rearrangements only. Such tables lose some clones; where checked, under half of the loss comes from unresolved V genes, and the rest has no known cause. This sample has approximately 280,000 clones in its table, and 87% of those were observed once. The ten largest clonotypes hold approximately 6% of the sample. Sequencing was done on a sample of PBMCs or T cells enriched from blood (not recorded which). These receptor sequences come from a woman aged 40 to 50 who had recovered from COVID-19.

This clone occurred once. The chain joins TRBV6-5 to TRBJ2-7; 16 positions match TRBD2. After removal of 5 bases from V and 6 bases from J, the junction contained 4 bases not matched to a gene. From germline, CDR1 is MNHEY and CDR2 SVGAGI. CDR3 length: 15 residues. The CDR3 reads CASSPGTSGRGEQYF. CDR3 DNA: TGTGCCAGCAGTCCGGGGACTAGCGGGAGGGGCGAGCAGTACTTC.

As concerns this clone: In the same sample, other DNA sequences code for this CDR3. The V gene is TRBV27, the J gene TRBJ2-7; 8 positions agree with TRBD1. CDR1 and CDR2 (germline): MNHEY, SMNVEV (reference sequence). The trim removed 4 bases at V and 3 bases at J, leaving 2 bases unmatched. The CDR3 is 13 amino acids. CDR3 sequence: CASSSGQGYEQYF. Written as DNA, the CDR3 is TGTGCCAGCAGTTCTGGACAGGGCTACGAGCAGTACTTC.